The source of this TCR beta chain is a study of shared clonotypes between healthy human individuals. Using immunoSEQ multiplex PCR, the repertoire was profiled, and TCRdb retains in-frame clones only, with some absent. The sample has over 1.5 million clones, 98% seen once. The V end lost 3 bases, the J end lost 4 bases, and 12 bases lay between the germline ends. CDR1 and CDR2 from the germline V gene are SQVTM and ANQGSEA. The CDR3 loop spans 13 amino acids. Material for sequencing was naive CD4+ T cells sorted from blood. Subset specified: CD45RA+ positively selected. This receptor was identified in a man younger than 40 in good health. V and J are TRBV29-1 and TRBJ2-5; no definite D call. The CDR3 DNA reads TGCAGCGTTGAGGCCTTAGTGGGAGAGACCCAGTACTTC. Translated: CSVEALVGETQYF.